This T cell receptor beta chain was captured by sequencing in a study of T cell responses to AZD1222 COVID-19 vaccine. Method: immunoSEQ multiplex PCR; TCRdb's copy keeps in-frame clones and lacks some. The sample consists of about 100,000 clones, around 87% of them appearing once. CDR1 LNHDA and CDR2 SQIVND come from the germline V gene (reference sequence). This CDR3 comprises 14 residues. The V end lost 9 bases, the J end lost 3 bases, and 12 bases lay between the germline ends. This specimen was peripheral blood, taken on day 0 of MenACWY control vaccination. The J gene is TRBJ2-6, the V gene TRBV19, with D tentatively TRBD2 (6 bases). This TCR came from an adult in good health. CDR3 in DNA: TGTGCCAGCCACTGGGGGGTTGGGGCCAACGTCCTGACTTTC. Translating gives CASHWGVGANVLTF.